This T cell receptor beta chain was identified in a study of blood T cell repertoires in COVID-19. This table comes from immunoSEQ multiplex PCR, and its TCRdb copy is limited to in-frame clones, with some not included. There are 300,000 or so clones in the sample; roughly 85% occur only once, and 5.5% to 7% lies in the top ten. CDR3 length: 11 amino acids. CDR1 is MDHEN and CDR2 is SYDVKM in the germline V gene. The sample comprised PBMCs or T cells enriched from blood (not recorded which). This receptor was identified in a woman aged 25 to 39 who had recovered from COVID-19. This chain connects TRBV28 to TRBJ1-2; possible D gene TRBD1, 6 bases. DNA for the CDR3: TGTGCTTCGGACAGCAACTATGGCTACACCTTC. Protein sequence: CASDSNYGYTF.